A few counts support the clone carrying this T cell receptor beta chain. These data belong to a study of T cell changes during pregnancy in multiple sclerosis. Profiled with immunoSEQ multiplex PCR; TCRdb holds only in-frame clones, not every one. Of 70,000 to 80,000 clones in the sample, approximately 90% were seen once. This CDR3 is built from 13 residues. With 6 bases removed from V and 3 bases from J, the gap between germline ends came to 9 bases. The V gene's germline CDR1 is MNHEY and CDR2 SVGAGI. Sample: CD4+ T cells from peripheral blood mononuclear cells, taken before pregnancy. The rearrangement links TRBV6-5 to TRBJ1-5; D may be TRBD1 (6 bases). This sequence originates from a female donor with multiple sclerosis, enrolled in a pregnancy study. The CDR3, as DNA: TGTGCCAGCAGACAGGGTGTCAATCAGCCCCAGCATTTT. Its translation: CASRQGVNQPQHF.